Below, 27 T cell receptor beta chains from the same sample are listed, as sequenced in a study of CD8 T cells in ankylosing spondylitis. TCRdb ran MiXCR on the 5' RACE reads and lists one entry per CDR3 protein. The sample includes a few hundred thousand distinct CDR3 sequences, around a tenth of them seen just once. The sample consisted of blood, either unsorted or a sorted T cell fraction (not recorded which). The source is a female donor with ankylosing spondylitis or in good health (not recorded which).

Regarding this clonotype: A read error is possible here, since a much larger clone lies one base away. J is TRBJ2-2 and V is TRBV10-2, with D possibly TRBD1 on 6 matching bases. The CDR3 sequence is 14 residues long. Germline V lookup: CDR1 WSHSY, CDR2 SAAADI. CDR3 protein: CASRAPRDTGEQFF. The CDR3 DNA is TGCGCCAGCAGGGCCCCTAGGGACACCGGGGAGCAGTTTTTT.

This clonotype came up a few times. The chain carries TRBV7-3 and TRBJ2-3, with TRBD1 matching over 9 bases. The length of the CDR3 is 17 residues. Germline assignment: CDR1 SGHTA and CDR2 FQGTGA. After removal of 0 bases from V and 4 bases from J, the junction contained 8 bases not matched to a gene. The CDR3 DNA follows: TGTGCCAGCAGCTTAACGCACGGGACAGGGTTTTCAGATACGCAGTATTTT. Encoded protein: CASSLTHGTGFSDTQYF.

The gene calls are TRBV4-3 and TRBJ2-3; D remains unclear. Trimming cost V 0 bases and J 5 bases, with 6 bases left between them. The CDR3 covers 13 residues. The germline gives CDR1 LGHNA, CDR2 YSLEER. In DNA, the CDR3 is TGCGCCAGCAGCCAAGATTATGGAGATACGCAGTATTTT. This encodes CASSQDYGDTQYF.

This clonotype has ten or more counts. The CDR3 region has the DNA TGCAGTGCTAGAAGCGGGAACTACAATGAGCAGTTCTTC. This encodes CSARSGNYNEQFF. V usage is TRBV20-1 and J usage is TRBJ2-1, with TRBD2 matching over 7 bases. Germline trimming cut 2 bases from V and 3 bases from J; bases unmatched to any gene: 1. The CDR3 is 13 amino acids. Germline V gene sequence: CDR1 DFQATT, CDR2 SNEGSKA (reference sequence).

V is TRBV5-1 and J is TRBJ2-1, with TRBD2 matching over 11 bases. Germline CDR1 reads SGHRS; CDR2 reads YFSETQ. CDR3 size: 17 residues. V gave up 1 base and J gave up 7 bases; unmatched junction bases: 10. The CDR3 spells CASSLQTSGVGGNEQFF. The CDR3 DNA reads TGCGCCAGCAGCTTGCAGACTAGCGGGGTTGGGGGTAATGAGCAGTTCTTC.

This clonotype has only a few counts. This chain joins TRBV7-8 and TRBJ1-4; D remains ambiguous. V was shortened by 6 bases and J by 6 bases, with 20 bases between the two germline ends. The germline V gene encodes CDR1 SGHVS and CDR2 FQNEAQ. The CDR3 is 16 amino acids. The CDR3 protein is CASRKTQAAGDEKLFF. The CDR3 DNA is TGTGCCAGCAGGAAAACCCAGGCCGCCGGGGATGAAAAACTGTTTTTT.

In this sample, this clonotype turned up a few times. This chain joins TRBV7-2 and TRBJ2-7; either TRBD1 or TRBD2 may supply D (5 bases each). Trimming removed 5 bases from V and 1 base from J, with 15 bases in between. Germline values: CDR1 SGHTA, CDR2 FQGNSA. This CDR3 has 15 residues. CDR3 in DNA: TGTGCCAGCAGCCCTCAGTGGGACCCATCCTACGAGCAGTACTTC. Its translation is CASSPQWDPSYEQYF.

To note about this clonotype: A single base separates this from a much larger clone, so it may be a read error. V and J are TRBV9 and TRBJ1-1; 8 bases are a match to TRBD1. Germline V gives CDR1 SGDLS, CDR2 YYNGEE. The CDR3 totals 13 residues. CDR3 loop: CASSPEGTGAAVF. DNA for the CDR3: TGTGCCAGCAGCCCCGAGGGGACAGGTGCGGCTGTCTTT.

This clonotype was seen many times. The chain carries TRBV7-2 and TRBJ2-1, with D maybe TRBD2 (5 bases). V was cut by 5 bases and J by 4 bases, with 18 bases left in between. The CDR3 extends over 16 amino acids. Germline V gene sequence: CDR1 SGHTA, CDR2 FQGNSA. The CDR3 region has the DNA TGTGCCAGCAGCCTCACGTCCAGCGGAGTTTACAATGAGCAGTTCTTC. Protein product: CASSLTSSGVYNEQFF.

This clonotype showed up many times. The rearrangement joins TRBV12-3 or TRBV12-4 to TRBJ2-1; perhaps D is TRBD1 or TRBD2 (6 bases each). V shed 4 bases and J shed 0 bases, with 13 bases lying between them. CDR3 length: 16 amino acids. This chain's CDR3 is CASSYGEGGSYNEQFF. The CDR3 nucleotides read TGTGCCAGCAGTTACGGTGAGGGGGGCTCCTACAATGAGCAGTTCTTC.

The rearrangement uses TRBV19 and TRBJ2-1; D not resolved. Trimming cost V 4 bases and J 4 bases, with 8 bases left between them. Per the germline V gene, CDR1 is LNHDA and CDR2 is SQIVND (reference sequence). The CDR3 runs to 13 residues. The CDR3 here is CASSRAAYNEQFF. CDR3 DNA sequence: TGTGCCAGTAGTAGGGCAGCTTACAATGAGCAGTTCTTC. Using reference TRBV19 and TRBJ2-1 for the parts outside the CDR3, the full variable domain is DGGITQSPKYLFRKEGQNVTLSCEQNLNHDAMYWYRQDPGQGLRLIYYSQIVNDFQKGDIAEGYSVSREKKESFPLTVTSAQKNPTAFYLCASSRAAYNEQFFGPGTRLTVL.

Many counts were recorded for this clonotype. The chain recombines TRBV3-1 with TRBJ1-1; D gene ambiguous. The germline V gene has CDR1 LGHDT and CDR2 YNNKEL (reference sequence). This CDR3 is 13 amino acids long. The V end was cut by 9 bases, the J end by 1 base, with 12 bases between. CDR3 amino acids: CASSRVENTEAFF. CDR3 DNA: TGTGCCAGTTCTAGGGTAGAGAACACTGAAGCTTTCTTT.

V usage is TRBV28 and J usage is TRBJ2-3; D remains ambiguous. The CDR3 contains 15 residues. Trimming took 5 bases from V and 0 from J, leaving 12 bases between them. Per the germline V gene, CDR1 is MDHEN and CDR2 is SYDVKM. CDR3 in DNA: TGTGCCAGCAGTGGACCGGCTACTAGCACAGATACGCAGTATTTT. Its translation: CASSGPATSTDTQYF.

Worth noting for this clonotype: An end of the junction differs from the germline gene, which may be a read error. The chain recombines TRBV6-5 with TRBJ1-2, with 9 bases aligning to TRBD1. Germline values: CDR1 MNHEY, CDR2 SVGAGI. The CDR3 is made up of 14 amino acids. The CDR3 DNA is TGTGCCAGCAGTTTGGGACAGGGTAACTATGGCTACGCCTTC. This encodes CASSLGQGNYGYAF.

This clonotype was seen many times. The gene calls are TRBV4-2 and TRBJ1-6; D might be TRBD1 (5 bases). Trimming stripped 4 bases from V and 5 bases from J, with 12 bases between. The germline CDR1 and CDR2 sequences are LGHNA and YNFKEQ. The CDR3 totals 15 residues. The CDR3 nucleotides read TGTGCCAGCAGCCTAGGGGCAGAGCATAATTCACCCCTCCACTTT. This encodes CASSLGAEHNSPLHF.

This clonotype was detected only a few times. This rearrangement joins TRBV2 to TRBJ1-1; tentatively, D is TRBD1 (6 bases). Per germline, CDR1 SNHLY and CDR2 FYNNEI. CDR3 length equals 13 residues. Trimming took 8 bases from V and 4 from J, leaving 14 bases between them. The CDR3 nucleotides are TGTGCCAGCGGAGGGGGGGGGCCCACTGAAGCTTTCTTT. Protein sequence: CASGGGGPTEAFF. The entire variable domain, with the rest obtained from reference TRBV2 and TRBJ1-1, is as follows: EPEVTQTPSHQVTQMGQEVILRCVPISNHLYFYWYRQILGQKVEFLVSFYNNEISEKSEIFDDQFSVERPDGSNFTLKIRSTKLEDSAMYFCASGGGGPTEAFFGQGTRLTVV.

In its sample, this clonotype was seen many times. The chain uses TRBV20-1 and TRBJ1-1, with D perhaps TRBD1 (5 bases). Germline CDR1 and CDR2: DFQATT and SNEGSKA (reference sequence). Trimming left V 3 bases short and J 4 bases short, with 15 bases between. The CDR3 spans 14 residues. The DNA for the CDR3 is TGCAGTGCTAGTTGGTCAGGGAGGACCACTGAAGCTTTCTTT. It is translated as CSASWSGRTTEAFF.

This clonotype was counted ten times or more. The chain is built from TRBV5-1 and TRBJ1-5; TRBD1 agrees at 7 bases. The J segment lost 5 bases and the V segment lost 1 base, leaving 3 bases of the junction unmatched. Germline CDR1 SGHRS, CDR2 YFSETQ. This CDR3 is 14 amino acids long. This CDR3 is CASSLTGADQPQHF. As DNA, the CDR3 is TGCGCCAGCAGCTTGACAGGGGCCGATCAGCCCCAGCATTTT. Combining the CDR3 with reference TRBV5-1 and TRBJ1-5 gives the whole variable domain KAGVTQTPRYLIKTRGQQVTLSCSPISGHRSVSWYQQTPGQGLQFLFEYFSETQRNKGNFPGRFSGRQFSNSRSEMNVSTLELGDSALYLCASSLTGADQPQHFGDGTRLSIL.

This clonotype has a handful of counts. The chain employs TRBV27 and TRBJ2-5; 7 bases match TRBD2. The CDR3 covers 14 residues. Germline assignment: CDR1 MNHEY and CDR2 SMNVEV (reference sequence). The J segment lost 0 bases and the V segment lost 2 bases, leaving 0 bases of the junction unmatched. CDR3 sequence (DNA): TGTGCCAGCAGTTTAGCGGGGGACCAAGAGACCCAGTACTTC. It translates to CASSLAGDQETQYF.

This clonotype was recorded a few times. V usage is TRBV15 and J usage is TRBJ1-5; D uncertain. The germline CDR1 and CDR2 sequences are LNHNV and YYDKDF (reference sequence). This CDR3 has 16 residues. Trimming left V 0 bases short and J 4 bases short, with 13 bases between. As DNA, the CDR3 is TGTGCCACCAGCAGAGAGGGCTTGGGGAAGAATCAGCCCCAGCATTTT. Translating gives CATSREGLGKNQPQHF. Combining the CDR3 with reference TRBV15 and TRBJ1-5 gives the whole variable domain DAMVIQNPRYQVTQFGKPVTLSCSQTLNHNVMYWYQQKSSQAPKLLFHYYDKDFNNEADTPDNFQSRRPNTSFCFLDIRSPGLGDTAMYLCATSREGLGKNQPQHFGDGTRLSIL.

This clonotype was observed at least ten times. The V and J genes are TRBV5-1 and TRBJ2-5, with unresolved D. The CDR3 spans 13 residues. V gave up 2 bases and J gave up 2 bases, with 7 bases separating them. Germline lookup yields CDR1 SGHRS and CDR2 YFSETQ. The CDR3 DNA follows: TGCGCCAGCAGCTTACTGATTCAAGAGACCCAGTACTTC. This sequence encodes CASSLLIQETQYF.

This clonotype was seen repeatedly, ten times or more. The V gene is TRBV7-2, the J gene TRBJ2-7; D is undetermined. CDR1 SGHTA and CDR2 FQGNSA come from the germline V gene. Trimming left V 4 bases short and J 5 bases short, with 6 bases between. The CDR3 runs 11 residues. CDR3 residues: CASSSYNEQYF. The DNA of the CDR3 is TGTGCCAGCAGCTCTTATAACGAGCAGTACTTC.

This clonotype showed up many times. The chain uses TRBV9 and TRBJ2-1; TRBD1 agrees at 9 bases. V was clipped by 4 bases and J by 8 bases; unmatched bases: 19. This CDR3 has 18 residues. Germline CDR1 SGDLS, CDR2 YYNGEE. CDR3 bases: TGTGCCAGCAGCTTACCGGGACAGGGTTTCTTGGGCGAGGATGAGCAGTTCTTC. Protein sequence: CASSLPGQGFLGEDEQFF.

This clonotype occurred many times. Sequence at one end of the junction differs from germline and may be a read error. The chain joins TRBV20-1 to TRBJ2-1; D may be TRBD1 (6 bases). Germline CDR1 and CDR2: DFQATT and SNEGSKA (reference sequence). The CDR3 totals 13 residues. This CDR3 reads CSAGDRTGDEQFF. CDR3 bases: TGCAGTGCTGGAGACAGGACCGGGGATGAGCAGTTCTTC.

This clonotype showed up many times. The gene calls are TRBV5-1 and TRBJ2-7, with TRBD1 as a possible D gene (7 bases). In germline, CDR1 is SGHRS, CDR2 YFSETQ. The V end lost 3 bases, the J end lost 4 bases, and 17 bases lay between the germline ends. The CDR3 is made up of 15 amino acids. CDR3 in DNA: TGCGCCAGCAGCTCCTTGCCAGGGGGAGGATACGAGCAGTACTTC. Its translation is CASSSLPGGGYEQYF.

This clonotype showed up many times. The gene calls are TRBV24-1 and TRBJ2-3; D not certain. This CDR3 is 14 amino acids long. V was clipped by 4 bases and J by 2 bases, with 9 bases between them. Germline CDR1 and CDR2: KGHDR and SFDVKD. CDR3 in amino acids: CATSDHSYTDTQYF. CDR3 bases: TGTGCCACCAGTGACCATTCCTACACAGATACGCAGTATTTT.

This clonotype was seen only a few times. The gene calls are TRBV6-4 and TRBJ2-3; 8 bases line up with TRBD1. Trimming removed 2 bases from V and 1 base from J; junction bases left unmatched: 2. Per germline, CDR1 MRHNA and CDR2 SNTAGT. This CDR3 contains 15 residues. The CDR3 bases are TGTGCCAGCAGTGACCAACAGGGGGGCACAGATACGCAGTATTTT. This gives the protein CASSDQQGGTDTQYF.